The 20 T cell receptor beta chains below come from one sample, sequenced in a study of long-term antiretroviral therapy in people with HIV. At survey level, the immunoSEQ assay was run in its v3.0 version. TCRdb's table, derived via immunoSEQ multiplex PCR, lists solely in-frame clones and lacks some. The data contain about 17,000 clones, less than 85% of them seen just once; the ten biggest clones take up less than 9.5%. The source material was unsorted PBMCs, sampled at the start of antiretroviral therapy. The receptors originated from a man aged 25 to 45 with HIV.

This clone appeared a few times. DNA for the CDR3: TGTGCCAGCAGTGGGGGGCAGGGTTTGGACTCTGGGGCCAACGTCCTGACTTTC. Its translation: CASSGGQGLDSGANVLTF. The gene calls are TRBV6-1 and TRBJ2-6; tentatively, D is TRBD1 (6 bases). Per the germline V gene, CDR1 is MNHNS and CDR2 is SASEGT. The V and J ends lost 4 bases and 0 bases respectively, with 16 bases between them. The CDR3 contains 18 residues.

This clone has more than one count but fewer than ten. The J gene is TRBJ1-1, the V gene TRBV28; no firm D call. The germline CDR1 and CDR2 sequences are MDHEN and SYDVKM. The CDR3 consists of 12 residues. V was trimmed by 6 bases and J by 0 bases, leaving 5 bases between them. The CDR3 bases are TGTGCCAGCAGCCCTCTGAACACTGAAGCTTTCTTT. Translating gives CASSPLNTEAFF.

The J gene is TRBJ2-5, the V gene TRBV7-9, with TRBD1 matching 10 bases. Germline V gene lookup returns CDR1 SEHNR and CDR2 FQNEAQ (reference sequence). V shed 3 bases, J shed 5 bases, and the junction held 6 bases outside the gene matches. The CDR3 length is 15 residues. In DNA form, the CDR3 reads TGTGCCAGCAGCTTGGGGACAGGGGTGGGCGAGACCCAGTACTTC. It is translated as CASSLGTGVGETQYF.

The J gene is TRBJ2-2, the V gene TRBV4-1; no reliable D call. This CDR3 contains 12 residues. V gave up 5 bases and J gave up 6 bases, with 7 bases separating them. Looked up from germline, CDR1 is MGHRA and CDR2 is YSYEKL. CDR3 nucleotides: TGCGCCAGCAGCGTAGTGTCCGGGGAGCTGTTTTTT. Encoded protein: CASSVVSGELFF.

The chain recombines TRBV7-8 with TRBJ2-2, with TRBD1 identical over 9 bases. V shed 5 bases and J 5 bases; nucleotides not matched to a gene: 3. The CDR3 consists of 14 residues. CDR1 is SGHVS, CDR2 FQNEAQ, per germline. The CDR3 bases are TGTGCCAGCAGCGGACAGGGGTGGACCGGGGAGCTGTTTTTT. Its translation is CASSGQGWTGELFF.

The rearrangement links TRBV6-1 to TRBJ2-7, with TRBD2 matching 7 bases. With 11 bases clipped from V and 5 bases from J, the junction kept 12 bases outside the gene matches. CDR3 length: 13 amino acids. The germline CDR1 and CDR2 sequences are MNHNS and SASEGT. The CDR3 spells CALGLADYDEQYF. The CDR3 DNA reads TGTGCCTTGGGGCTAGCGGATTATGACGAGCAGTACTTC.

This chain connects TRBV6-5 to TRBJ2-7; weak D call: TRBD1 (6 bases). V was cut by 0 bases and J by 2 bases, with 11 bases left in between. The CDR3 runs 15 residues. Germline lookup yields CDR1 MNHEY and CDR2 SVGAGI. The CDR3 DNA is TGTGCCAGCAGTTACTCCTTTACAGGGACCTACGAGCAGTACTTC. Residues: CASSYSFTGTYEQYF.

The chain has TRBV25-1 and TRBJ2-1, with D possibly TRBD1 on 7 matching bases. V dropped 6 bases and J dropped 12 bases, with 21 bases sitting between them. CDR1 MGHDK and CDR2 SYGVNS come from the germline V gene. The CDR3 loop spans 14 amino acids. This chain's CDR3 is CASSLFSGGGRQFF. In DNA, the CDR3 is TGTGCCAGCAGCTTGTTCTCAGGGGGAGGTCGGCAGTTCTTC.

This chain connects TRBV28 to TRBJ2-1; TRBD1 or TRBD2 may be the D gene (5 bases each). With 7 bases removed from V and 14 bases from J, the gap between germline ends came to 24 bases. This CDR3 spans 14 amino acids. The germline V gene encodes CDR1 MDHEN and CDR2 SYDVKM. The DNA for the CDR3 is TGTGCCAGCACCACGTCCCGCCGAGGGACGTCGGAGTTCTTC. It codes for CASTTSRRGTSEFF.

The V and J genes are TRBV14 and TRBJ2-7, with 7 bases that match TRBD2. Looked up from germline, CDR1 is SGHDN and CDR2 is FVKESK. The CDR3 is 12 residues long. Trimming took 4 bases from V and 5 from J; bases not matched to a gene: 2. This CDR3 reads CASSPSGDEQYF. In DNA, the CDR3 is TGTGCCAGCAGCCCAAGCGGGGACGAGCAGTACTTC.

This chain links TRBV27 with TRBJ2-5; 8 bases fit TRBD1. J gave up 4 bases and V 5 bases, and 9 bases lay outside the gene matches. CDR1 is MNHEY, CDR2 SMNVEV, per germline (reference sequence). This CDR3 spans 15 amino acids. CDR3: CASSTFQGAGETQYF. The CDR3 DNA reads as TGTGCCAGCAGTACGTTTCAGGGGGCGGGAGAGACCCAGTACTTC.

This clone was observed once. As DNA, the CDR3 is TGCGCCAGCAGCCAAGATCCCGGGACAGCTTCTTTTGGCTACACCTTC. Translated: CASSQDPGTASFGYTF. The chain has TRBV4-3 and TRBJ1-2; 7 positions agree with TRBD1. V was clipped by 0 bases and J by 7 bases; unmatched bases: 11. This CDR3 spans 16 amino acids. Germline CDR1 and CDR2: LGHNA and YSLEER.

This rearrangement joins TRBV9 to TRBJ2-2; D unresolved. Trimming removed 3 bases from V and 6 bases from J, with 15 bases in between. The length of the CDR3 is 15 residues. The germline CDR1 and CDR2 sequences are SGDLS and YYNGEE. As DNA, the CDR3 is TGTGCCAGCAGCGAGACGGACCGACGGTCCGGGGAGCTGTTTTTT. Amino acid sequence: CASSETDRRSGELFF.

The chain is built from TRBV27 and TRBJ2-7; D is undetermined. The length of the CDR3 is 11 residues. CDR1 is MNHEY and CDR2 is SMNVEV in the germline V gene (reference sequence). V was shortened by 3 bases and J by 4 bases, with 4 bases between the two germline ends. The CDR3 coding sequence is TGTGCCAGCAGTTTTGGGTACGAGCAGTACTTC. Encoded protein: CASSFGYEQYF.

The V and J genes are TRBV27 and TRBJ1-1, with 7 bases aligning to TRBD1. J gave up 0 bases and V 8 bases, and 9 bases lay outside the gene matches. CDR3 size: 15 residues. In germline, CDR1 is MNHEY, CDR2 SMNVEV (reference sequence). The CDR3 bases are TGTGCCAGCCATTCAGGGGGATTCATGAACACTGAAGCTTTCTTT. Translation gives CASHSGGFMNTEAFF.

The J gene is TRBJ2-1, the V gene TRBV15; 9 nucleotides agree with TRBD2. The V gene's germline CDR1 is LNHNV and CDR2 YYDKDF (reference sequence). V gave up 8 bases and J gave up 7 bases; unmatched junction bases: 9. This CDR3 spans 14 amino acids. CDR3: CATLSTSGLNEQFF. CDR3 nucleotide sequence: TGTGCCACCTTAAGCACTAGCGGGTTGAATGAGCAGTTCTTC.

V and J are TRBV7-8 and TRBJ2-7; possibly TRBD1 for D (5 bases). Trimming took off 5 bases at V and 2 bases at J, with 7 bases between the two ends. The CDR3 sequence is 12 residues long. Germline V gives CDR1 SGHVS, CDR2 FQNEAQ. Here the CDR3 reads CASSNRPYEQYF. The CDR3 bases are TGTGCCAGCAGCAACAGGCCCTACGAGCAGTACTTC.

This clone is large within its sample. V usage is TRBV28 and J usage is TRBJ1-5; D ambiguous. V gave up 6 bases and J gave up 3 bases, with 12 bases separating them. This CDR3 comprises 14 residues. Germline assignment: CDR1 MDHEN and CDR2 SYDVKM. The DNA of the CDR3 is TGTGCCAGCAGCCCCAATGATATCAATCAGCCCCAGCATTTT. Protein: CASSPNDINQPQHF.

This clone was observed a single time. The chain combines TRBV28 with TRBJ2-2, with a tentative D call TRBD2 (6 bases). In germline, CDR1 is MDHEN, CDR2 SYDVKM. V lost 8 bases and J 4 bases, leaving 14 bases between the germline ends. This CDR3 region has 14 residues. Here the CDR3 DNA reads TGTGCCAGCTCCCCCGGGGGTCCCACCGGGGAGCTGTTTTTT. Translated, it gives CASSPGGPTGELFF.

This sequence joins TRBV6-5 and TRBJ2-7; possible D gene TRBD1, 6 bases. Germline lookup yields CDR1 MNHEY and CDR2 SVGAGI. Deletions cut 2 bases from V and 6 bases from J, with 17 bases between. The CDR3 length is 15 residues. This chain's CDR3 is CASSYATGPRGEQYF. The CDR3 DNA reads TGTGCCAGCAGTTACGCTACAGGGCCTCGGGGCGAGCAGTACTTC.